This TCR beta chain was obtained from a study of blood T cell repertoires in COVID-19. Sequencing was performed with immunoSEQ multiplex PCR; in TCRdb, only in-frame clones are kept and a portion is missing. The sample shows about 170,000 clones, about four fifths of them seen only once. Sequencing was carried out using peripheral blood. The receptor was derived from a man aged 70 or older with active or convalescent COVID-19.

In DNA form, the CDR3 reads TGTGCCAGCAGACCAAACAGGCTGTCTAACTATGGCTACACCTTC. Its translation is CASRPNRLSNYGYTF. The chain is built from TRBV27 and TRBJ1-2; possibly TRBD1 for D (5 bases). Germline V gene lookup returns CDR1 MNHEY and CDR2 SMNVEV (reference sequence). The CDR3 is made up of 15 amino acids. V was pared by 6 bases and J by 0 bases, with 14 bases between.